The rows below give T cell receptor beta chains drawn from one sample of a study of cytomegalovirus exposure and HLA in healthy donors. Libraries were prepared by immunoSEQ multiplex PCR; TCRdb keeps only in-frame clonotypes and omits some of them. The data show about 190,000 clones, 70% to 80% seen once. Specimen: PBMCs. These receptors all stem from a woman aged 25 to 39 in good health and CMV-seropositive. Each CDR3 is given without its conserved first and last residue.

v_call cdr3_aa
TRBV4-3 ASSQERGMHEQY
TRBV13 ASSSIARGAYEQY
TRBV2 ASSAEAWYEQY
TRBV5-1 ASSLGAGVAGANVLT
TRBV30 AWSSFYGYT
TRBV7-6 ASSLGPKYNEQF
TRBV6-6 ASSSSSGTSSYEQY
TRBV10-3 AISKDRNTGELF
TRBV6-5 ASSRDRYEQY
TRBV28 ASRSHTQGNQPQH
TRBV7-9 ASSLLWGAGNTIY
TRBV5-1 ASSTGTRAYNEQF
TRBV7-8 ASSLRLGDEQY
TRBV7-3 ASSLVLLRYNEQF
TRBV6-1 ASSEGGYNEKLF
TRBV7-9 ASSLALPLPGSYEQY
TRBV28 ASSLELYEQY
TRBV6-1 ASSEASGFSYEQY
TRBV27 ASSGREDYGYT
TRBV30 AWRRVGLYTEAF
TRBV15 ATSRALPPQGRQY
TRBV12-5 ASVPTSGALVEQY
TRBV4-2 ASSQDGAADQPQH
TRBV18 ASSPLGTSGGDTQY
TRBV27 ASRIYGLAGGPYEQY
TRBV6-1 ASSGVGQGEKAF
TRBV2 ASSETRQGYEKLF
TRBV28 ASRWLGVGGYQPQH
TRBV19 ASKTSGAGTDTQY
TRBV11-1 ASSPRTSGRGTQY
TRBV7-9 ASSLSVEKLF
TRBV9 ASSVAGGPSEQF
TRBV4-2 ASSQERVGANVLT